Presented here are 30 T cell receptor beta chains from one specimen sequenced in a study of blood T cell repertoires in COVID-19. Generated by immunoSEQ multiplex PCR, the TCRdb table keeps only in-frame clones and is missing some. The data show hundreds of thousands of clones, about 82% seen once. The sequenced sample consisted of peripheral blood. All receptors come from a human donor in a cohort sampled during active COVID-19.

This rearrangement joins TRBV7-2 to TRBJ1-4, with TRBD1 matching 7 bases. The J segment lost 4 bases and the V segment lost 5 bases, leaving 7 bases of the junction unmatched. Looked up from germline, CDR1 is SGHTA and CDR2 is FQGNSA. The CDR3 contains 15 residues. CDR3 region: CASSTGTAYNEKLFF. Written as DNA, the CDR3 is TGTGCCAGCAGCACAGGGACAGCCTATAATGAAAAACTGTTTTTT.

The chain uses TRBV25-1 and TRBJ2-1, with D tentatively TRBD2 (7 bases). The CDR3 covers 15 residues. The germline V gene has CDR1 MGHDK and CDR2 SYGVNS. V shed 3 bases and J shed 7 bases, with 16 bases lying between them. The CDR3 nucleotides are TGTGCCAGCAGTGATCGGCAGGGGAGGGTGAATGAGCAGTTCTTC. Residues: CASSDRQGRVNEQFF. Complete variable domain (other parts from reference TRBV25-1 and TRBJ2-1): EADIYQTPRYLVIGTGKKITLECSQTMGHDKMYWYQQDPGMELHLIHYSYGVNSTEKGDLSSESTVSRIRTEHFPLTLESARPSHTSQYLCASSDRQGRVNEQFFGPGTRLTVL.

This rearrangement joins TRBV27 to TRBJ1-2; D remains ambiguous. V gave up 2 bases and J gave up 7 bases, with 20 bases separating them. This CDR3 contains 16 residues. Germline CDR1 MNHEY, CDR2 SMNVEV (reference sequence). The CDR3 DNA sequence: TGTGCCAGCAGTTTAGTTCAGGAAGTAGGTGGAGGTGGCTACACCTTC. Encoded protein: CASSLVQEVGGGGYTF.

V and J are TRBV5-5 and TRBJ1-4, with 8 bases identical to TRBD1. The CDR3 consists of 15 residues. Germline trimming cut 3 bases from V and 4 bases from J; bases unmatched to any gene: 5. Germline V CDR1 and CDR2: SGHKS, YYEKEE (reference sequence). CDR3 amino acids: CASSSRQGLNEKLFF. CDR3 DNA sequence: TGTGCCAGCAGCTCCAGACAGGGGCTTAATGAAAAACTGTTTTTT.

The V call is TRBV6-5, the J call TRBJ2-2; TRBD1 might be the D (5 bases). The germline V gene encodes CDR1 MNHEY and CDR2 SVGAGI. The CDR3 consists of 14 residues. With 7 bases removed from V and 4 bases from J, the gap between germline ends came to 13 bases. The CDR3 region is CASTIRVGTGELFF. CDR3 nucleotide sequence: TGTGCCAGCACAATCAGGGTGGGCACCGGGGAGCTGTTTTTT.

The CDR3 DNA reads as TGTGCCAGCAAACCGGCCCCCCCGGGACAGAAAACCTACGAGCAGTACTTC. Translating gives CASKPAPPGQKTYEQYF. This chain connects TRBV21-1 to TRBJ2-7; the D call in the table, TRBD1, was not verified against the DNA. TRBV21-1 is flagged as a pseudogene. This CDR3 has 17 amino acids.

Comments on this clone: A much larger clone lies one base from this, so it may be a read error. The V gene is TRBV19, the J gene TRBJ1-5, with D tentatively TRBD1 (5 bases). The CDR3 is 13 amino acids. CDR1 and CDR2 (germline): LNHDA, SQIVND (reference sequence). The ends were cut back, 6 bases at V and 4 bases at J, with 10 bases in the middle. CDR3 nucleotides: TGTGCCAGTAGCCCGACAGTGAATCAGCCCCAGCATTTT. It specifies CASSPTVNQPQHF.

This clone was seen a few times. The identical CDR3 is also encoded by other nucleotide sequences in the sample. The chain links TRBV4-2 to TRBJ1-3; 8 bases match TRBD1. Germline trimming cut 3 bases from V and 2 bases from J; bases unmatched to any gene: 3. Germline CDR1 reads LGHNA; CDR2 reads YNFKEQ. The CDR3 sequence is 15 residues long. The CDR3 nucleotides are TGTGCCAGCAGCCAGGAGGACAGGGCTGGAAACACCATATATTTT. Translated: CASSQEDRAGNTIYF.

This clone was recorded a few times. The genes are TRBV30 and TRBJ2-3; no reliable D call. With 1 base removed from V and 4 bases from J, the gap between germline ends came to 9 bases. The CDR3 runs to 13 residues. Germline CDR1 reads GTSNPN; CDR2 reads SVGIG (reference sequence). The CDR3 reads CAWSGALPDTQYF. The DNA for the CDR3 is TGTGCCTGGAGTGGGGCCCTGCCAGATACGCAGTATTTT.

CDR3 coding DNA: TGTGCCAGCACGACAGGGGGTCCCTACGAGCAGTACTTC. It translates to CASTTGGPYEQYF. The chain uses TRBV7-8 and TRBJ2-7; 9 bases map to TRBD1. V shed 7 bases and J 2 bases; nucleotides not matched to a gene: 3. Germline values: CDR1 SGHVS, CDR2 FQNEAQ. This CDR3 has 13 residues.

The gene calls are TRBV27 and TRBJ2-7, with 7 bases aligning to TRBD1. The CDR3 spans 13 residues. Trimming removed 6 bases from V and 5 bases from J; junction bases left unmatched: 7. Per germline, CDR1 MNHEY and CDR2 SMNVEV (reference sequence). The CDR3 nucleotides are TGTGCCAGCAGGATAATACAGGGGAACGAGCAGTACTTC. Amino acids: CASRIIQGNEQYF.

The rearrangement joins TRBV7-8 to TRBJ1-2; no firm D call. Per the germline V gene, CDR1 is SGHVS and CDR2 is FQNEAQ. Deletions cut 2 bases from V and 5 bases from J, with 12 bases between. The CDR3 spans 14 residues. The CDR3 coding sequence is TGTGCCAGCAGCTTACCCCGTTCGGGGTATGGCTACACCTTC. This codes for CASSLPRSGYGYTF.

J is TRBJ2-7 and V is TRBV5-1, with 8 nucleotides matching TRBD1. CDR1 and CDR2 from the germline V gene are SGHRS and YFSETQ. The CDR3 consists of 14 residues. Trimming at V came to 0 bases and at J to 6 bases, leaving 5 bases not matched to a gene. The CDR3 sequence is CASSLDRGFAEQYF. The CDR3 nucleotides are TGCGCCAGCAGCTTGGACAGGGGGTTTGCCGAGCAGTACTTC. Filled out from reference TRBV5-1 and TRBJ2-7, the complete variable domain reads KAGVTQTPRYLIKTRGQQVTLSCSPISGHRSVSWYQQTPGQGLQFLFEYFSETQRNKGNFPGRFSGRQFSNSRSEMNVSTLELGDSALYLCASSLDRGFAEQYFGPGTRLTVT.

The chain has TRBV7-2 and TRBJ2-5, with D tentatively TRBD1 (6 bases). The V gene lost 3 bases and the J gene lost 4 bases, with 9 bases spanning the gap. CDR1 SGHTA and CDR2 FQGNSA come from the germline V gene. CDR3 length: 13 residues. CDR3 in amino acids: CASSLGHRETQYF. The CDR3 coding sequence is TGTGCCAGCAGCTTGGGACACCGAGAGACCCAGTACTTC. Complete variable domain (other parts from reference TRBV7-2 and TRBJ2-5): GAGVSQSPSNKVTEKGKDVELRCDPISGHTALYWYRQSLGQGLEFLIYFQGNSAPDKSGLPSDRFSAERTGGSVSTLTIQRTQQEDSAVYLCASSLGHRETQYFGPGTRLLVL.

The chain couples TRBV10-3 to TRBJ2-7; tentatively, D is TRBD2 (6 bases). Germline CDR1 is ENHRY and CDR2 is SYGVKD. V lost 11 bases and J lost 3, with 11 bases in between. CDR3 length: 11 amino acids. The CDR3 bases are TGTGCCTCGGGAGATCTCTACGAGCAGTACTTC. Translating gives CASGDLYEQYF.

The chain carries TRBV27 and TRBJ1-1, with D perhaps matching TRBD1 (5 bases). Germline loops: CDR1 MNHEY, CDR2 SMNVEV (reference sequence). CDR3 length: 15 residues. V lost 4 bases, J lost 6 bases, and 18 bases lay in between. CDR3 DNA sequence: TGTGCCAGCAGTTCCAGCGGAGGGGCCGTGGCTGAAGCTTTCTTT. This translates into CASSSSGGAVAEAFF.

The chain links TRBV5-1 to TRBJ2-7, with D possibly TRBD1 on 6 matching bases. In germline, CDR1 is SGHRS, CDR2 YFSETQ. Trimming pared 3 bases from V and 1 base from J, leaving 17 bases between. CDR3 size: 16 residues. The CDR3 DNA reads TGCGCCAGCAGCTCGGGACACAGTGAAGTATCCTACGAGCAGTACTTC. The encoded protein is CASSSGHSEVSYEQYF.

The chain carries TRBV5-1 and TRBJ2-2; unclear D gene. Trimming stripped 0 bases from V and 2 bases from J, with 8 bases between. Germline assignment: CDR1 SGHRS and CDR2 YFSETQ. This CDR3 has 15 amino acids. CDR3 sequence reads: CASSLGLVNTGELFF. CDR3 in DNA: TGCGCCAGCAGCTTGGGGCTAGTTAACACCGGGGAGCTGTTTTTT.

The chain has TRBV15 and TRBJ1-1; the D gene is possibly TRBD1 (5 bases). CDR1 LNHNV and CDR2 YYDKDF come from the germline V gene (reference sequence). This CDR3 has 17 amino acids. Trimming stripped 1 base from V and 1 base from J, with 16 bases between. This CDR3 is CATSRGAGEMENTEAFF. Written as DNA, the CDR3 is TGTGCCACCAGCAGAGGAGCGGGGGAGATGGAGAACACTGAAGCTTTCTTT. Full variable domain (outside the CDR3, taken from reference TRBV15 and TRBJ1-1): DAMVIQNPRYQVTQFGKPVTLSCSQTLNHNVMYWYQQKSSQAPKLLFHYYDKDFNNEADTPDNFQSRRPNTSFCFLDIRSPGLGDTAMYLCATSRGAGEMENTEAFFGQGTRLTVV.

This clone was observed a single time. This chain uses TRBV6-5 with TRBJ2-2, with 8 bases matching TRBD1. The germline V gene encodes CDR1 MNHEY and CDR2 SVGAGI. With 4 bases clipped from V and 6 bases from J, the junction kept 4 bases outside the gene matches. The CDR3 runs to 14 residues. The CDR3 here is CASSSTGVPGELFF. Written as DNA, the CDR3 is TGTGCCAGCAGTTCGACAGGGGTTCCCGGGGAGCTGTTTTTT.

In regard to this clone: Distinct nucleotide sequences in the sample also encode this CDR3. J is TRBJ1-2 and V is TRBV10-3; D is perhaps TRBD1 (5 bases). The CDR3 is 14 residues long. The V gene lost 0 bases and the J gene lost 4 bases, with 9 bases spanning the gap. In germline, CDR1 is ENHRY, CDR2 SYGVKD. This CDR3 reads CAISESQGSYGYTF. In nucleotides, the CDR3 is TGTGCCATCAGTGAGTCCCAGGGTAGCTATGGCTACACCTTC.

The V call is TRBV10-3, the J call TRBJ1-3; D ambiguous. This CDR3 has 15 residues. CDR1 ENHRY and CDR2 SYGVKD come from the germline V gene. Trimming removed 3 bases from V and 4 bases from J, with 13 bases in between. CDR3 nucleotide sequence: TGTGCCATCAGTGATACTACCAAATCGGGAAACACCATATATTTT. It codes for CAISDTTKSGNTIYF.

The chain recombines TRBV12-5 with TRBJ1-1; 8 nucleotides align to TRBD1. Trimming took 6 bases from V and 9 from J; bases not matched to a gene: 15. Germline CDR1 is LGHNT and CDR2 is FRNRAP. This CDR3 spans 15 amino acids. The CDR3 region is CASGLKLPDRVKAFF. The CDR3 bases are TGTGCTAGTGGCCTGAAACTTCCGGACAGGGTAAAAGCTTTCTTT. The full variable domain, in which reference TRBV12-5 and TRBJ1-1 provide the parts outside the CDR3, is DARVTQTPRHKVTEMGQEVTMRCQPILGHNTVFWYRQTMMQGLELLAYFRNRAPLDDSGMPKDRFSAEMPDATLATLKIQPSEPRDSAVYFCASGLKLPDRVKAFFGQGTRLTVV.

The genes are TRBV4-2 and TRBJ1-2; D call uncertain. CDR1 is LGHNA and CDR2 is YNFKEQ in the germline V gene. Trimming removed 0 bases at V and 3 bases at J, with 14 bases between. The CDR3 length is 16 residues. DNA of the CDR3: TGTGCCAGCAGCCAAGACCCCGCGCAGCGAGACTATGGCTACACCTTC. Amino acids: CASSQDPAQRDYGYTF.

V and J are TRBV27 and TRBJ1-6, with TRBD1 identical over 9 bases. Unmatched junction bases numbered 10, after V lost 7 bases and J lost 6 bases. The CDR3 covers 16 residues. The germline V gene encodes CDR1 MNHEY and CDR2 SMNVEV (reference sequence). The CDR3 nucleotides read TGTGCCAGCAAAAGAGGAGGGACAGGGTCTAATTCACCCCTCCACTTT. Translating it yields CASKRGGTGSNSPLHF.

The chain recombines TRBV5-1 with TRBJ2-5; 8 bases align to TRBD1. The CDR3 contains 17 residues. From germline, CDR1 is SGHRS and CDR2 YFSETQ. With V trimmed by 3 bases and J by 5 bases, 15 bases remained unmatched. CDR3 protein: CASSSSHPGQAFETQYF. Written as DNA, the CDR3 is TGCGCCAGCAGCTCTAGTCATCCGGGACAGGCTTTTGAGACCCAGTACTTC.

The CDR3 protein is CASSLRGEVYEQYF. CDR3 coding DNA: TGCGCCAGCAGCCTGCGGGGGGAGGTCTACGAGCAGTACTTC. The rearrangement joins TRBV5-1 to TRBJ2-7; 8 bases map to TRBD2. Trimming at V came to 4 bases and at J to 3 bases, leaving 6 bases not matched to a gene. From germline, CDR1 is SGHRS and CDR2 YFSETQ. CDR3 length: 14 amino acids.

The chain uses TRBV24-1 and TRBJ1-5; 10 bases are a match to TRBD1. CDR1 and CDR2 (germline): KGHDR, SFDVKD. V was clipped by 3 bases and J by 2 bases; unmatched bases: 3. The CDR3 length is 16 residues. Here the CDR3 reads CATSDAGTGGNQPQHF. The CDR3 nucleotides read TGTGCCACCAGTGATGCCGGGACAGGGGGCAATCAGCCCCAGCATTTT.

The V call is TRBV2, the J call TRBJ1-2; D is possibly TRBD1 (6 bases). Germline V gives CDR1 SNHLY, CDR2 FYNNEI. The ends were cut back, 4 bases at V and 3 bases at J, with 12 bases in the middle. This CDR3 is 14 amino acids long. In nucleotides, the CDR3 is TGTGCCAGCAGTGTGGGGGGGCCCTACTATGGCTACACCTTC. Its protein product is CASSVGGPYYGYTF.

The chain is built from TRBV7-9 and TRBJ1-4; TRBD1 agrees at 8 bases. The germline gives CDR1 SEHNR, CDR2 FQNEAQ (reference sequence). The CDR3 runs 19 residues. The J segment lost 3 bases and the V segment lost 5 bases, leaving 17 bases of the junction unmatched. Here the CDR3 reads CASSHFGQGIMRANEKLFF. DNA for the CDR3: TGTGCCAGCAGCCATTTCGGACAGGGAATTATGAGGGCTAATGAAAAACTGTTTTTT.